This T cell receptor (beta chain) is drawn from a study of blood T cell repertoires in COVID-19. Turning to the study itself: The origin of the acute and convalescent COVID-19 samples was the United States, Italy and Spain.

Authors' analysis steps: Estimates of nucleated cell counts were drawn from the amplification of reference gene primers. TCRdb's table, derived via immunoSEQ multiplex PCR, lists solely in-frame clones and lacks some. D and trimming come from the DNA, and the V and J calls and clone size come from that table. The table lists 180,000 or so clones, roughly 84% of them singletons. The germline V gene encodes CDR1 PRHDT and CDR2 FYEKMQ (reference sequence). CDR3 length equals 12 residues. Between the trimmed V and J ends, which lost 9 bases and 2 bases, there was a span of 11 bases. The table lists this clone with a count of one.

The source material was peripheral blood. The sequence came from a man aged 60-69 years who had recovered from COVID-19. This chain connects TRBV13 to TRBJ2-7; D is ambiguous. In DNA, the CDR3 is TGTGCCAGTGCGGCATCTGCCTACGAGCAGTACTTC. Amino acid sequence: CASAASAYEQYF.